This T cell receptor (beta chain) was sequenced during a study of OX40 agonist ivuxolimab in advanced cancers. Study details: Three patients showed partial responses: one hepatocellular carcinoma and two cutaneous melanoma cases.

In the case of this clone: Its target is unknown.

Systemic immunosuppression or autoimmune disease history was grounds to exclude patients. Here immunoSEQ multiplex PCR was the method, and the copy in TCRdb shows in-frame clones only, minus some. The sample lists more than 55,000 clones, about 88% occurring once. Study-wide results and limits: Antigen specificity of clonally expanded peripheral T cells was not established.

The length of the CDR3 is 15 residues. Germline lookup yields CDR1 MNHNS and CDR2 SASEGT. Trimming at V came to 5 bases and at J to 1 base, leaving 2 bases not matched to a gene. Material: CD4+ or CD8+ T cells sorted from blood, obtained in a trial of the OX40 agonist ivuxolimab. The chain employs TRBV6-1 and TRBJ2-6; TRBD2 aligns across 7 bases. The receptor was derived from an adult with an advanced solid tumor such as melanoma, head and neck, liver or kidney cancer. This CDR3 reads CASSLGGSGANVLTF. CDR3 DNA: TGTGCCAGCAGTCTGGGGGGGTCTGGGGCCAACGTCCTGACTTTC.